These 10 T cell receptor beta chains originate from one sample sequenced in a study of blood T cell repertoires in COVID-19. Libraries were prepared by immunoSEQ multiplex PCR; TCRdb keeps only in-frame clonotypes and omits some of them. The sample comprises some 130,000 clones, about 91% of which are singletons, and approximately 10% rests with the top ten. The sequenced sample consisted of peripheral blood. The receptors derive from a man aged 50-60 years with acute or convalescent COVID-19.

The chain joins TRBV5-1 to TRBJ2-2, with 8 bases lining up with TRBD2. Germline lookup yields CDR1 SGHRS and CDR2 YFSETQ. The CDR3 sequence is 16 residues long. The junction had 8 bases not matched to a gene; V was cut back by 7 bases and J by 0 bases. CDR3 sequence reads: CASSLLAGSNTGELFF. In DNA form, the CDR3 reads TGCGCCAGCTCCCTATTAGCGGGGTCGAACACCGGGGAGCTGTTTTTT. The whole variable domain, remainder taken from reference TRBV5-1 and TRBJ2-2, is KAGVTQTPRYLIKTRGQQVTLSCSPISGHRSVSWYQQTPGQGLQFLFEYFSETQRNKGNFPGRFSGRQFSNSRSEMNVSTLELGDSALYLCASSLLAGSNTGELFFGEGSRLTVL.

V and J are TRBV3-1 (or the pseudogene TRBV3-2) and TRBJ1-1; D possibly corresponds to TRBD1 (5 bases). Germline V gives CDR1 LGHDT, CDR2 YNNKEL (reference sequence). The CDR3 contains 14 residues. Trimming removed 4 bases from V and 2 bases from J, with 11 bases in between. CDR3 region: CASSPGASNTEAFF. As DNA, the CDR3 is TGTGCCAGCAGCCCTGGGGCCAGTAACACTGAAGCTTTCTTT.

V gene TRBV4-1 combines with J gene TRBJ1-6, with 8 positions matching TRBD1. This CDR3 is 15 amino acids long. V lost 1 base, J lost 9 bases, and 5 bases stayed unmatched. CDR1 MGHRA and CDR2 YSYEKL come from the germline V gene. In DNA form, the CDR3 reads TGCGCCAGCAGCCAAGTTACCCAGGGGGCTTCACCCCTCCACTTT. This translates into CASSQVTQGASPLHF.

The chain has TRBV5-1 and TRBJ2-3, with unresolved D. The CDR3 is 12 residues long. Trimming removed 4 bases from V and 5 bases from J, with 8 bases in between. Germline assignment: CDR1 SGHRS and CDR2 YFSETQ. DNA of the CDR3: TGCGCCAGCAGCCTCGCGCAAGATACGCAGTATTTT. Translated: CASSLAQDTQYF.

This chain joins TRBV30 and TRBJ1-5, with D unclear. The CDR3 contains 13 residues. Germline V CDR1 and CDR2: GTSNPN, SVGIG (reference sequence). With 0 bases removed from V and 1 base from J, the gap between germline ends came to 4 bases. The DNA of the CDR3 is TGTGCCTGGAGTGTGGGCAGCAATCAGCCCCAGCATTTT. Residues: CAWSVGSNQPQHF.

The chain recombines TRBV4-2 with TRBJ1-5; D gene uncertain. The germline V and J ends were trimmed by 4 bases and 9 bases, with 10 bases remaining between them. Germline lookup yields CDR1 LGHNA and CDR2 YNFKEQ. This CDR3 is built from 12 residues. In DNA form, the CDR3 reads TGTGCCAGCAGCCCGACCGAGGGGCCCCAGCATTTT. Translating it yields CASSPTEGPQHF.

The table lists this clone with a count of one. The chain carries TRBV4-1 and TRBJ2-5; TRBD2 might be the D (6 bases). V was clipped by 0 bases and J by 4 bases, with 18 bases between them. Germline V lookup: CDR1 MGHRA, CDR2 YSYEKL. The CDR3 is 17 amino acids. CDR3 in DNA: TGCGCCAGCAGCCAAGATCGCTCGCCGCGGGGAGGAGAGACCCAGTACTTC. Translation gives CASSQDRSPRGGETQYF.

The chain links TRBV7-2 to TRBJ1-6; D is undetermined. CDR3 size: 15 residues. The germline V and J ends were trimmed by 2 bases and 0 bases, with 5 bases remaining between them. CDR1 is SGHTA, CDR2 FQGNSA, per germline. The CDR3 here is CASSLSSSYNSPLHF. The CDR3 DNA follows: TGTGCCAGCAGCTTAAGTAGCTCCTATAATTCACCCCTCCACTTT. The whole variable domain, remainder taken from reference TRBV7-2 and TRBJ1-6, is GAGVSQSPSNKVTEKGKDVELRCDPISGHTALYWYRQSLGQGLEFLIYFQGNSAPDKSGLPSDRFSAERTGGSVSTLTIQRTQQEDSAVYLCASSLSSSYNSPLHFGNGTRLTVT.

The chain combines TRBV5-5 with TRBJ2-3, with 8 bases matching TRBD1. CDR3 size: 17 residues. From germline, CDR1 is SGHKS and CDR2 YYEKEE (reference sequence). The V and J ends lost 0 bases and 0 bases, in that order; junction bases with no gene match: 6. CDR3 DNA: TGTGCCAGCAGCTTGGGACAGGGGACCTTTAGCACAGATACGCAGTATTTT. This codes for CASSLGQGTFSTDTQYF.

CDR3 nucleotides: TGTGCCAGCAGTTCGACTTGGACAGATACGCAGTATTTT. This encodes CASSSTWTDTQYF. This chain joins TRBV6-5 and TRBJ2-3; D not resolved. V dropped 4 bases and J dropped 3 bases, with 8 bases sitting between them. This CDR3 spans 13 amino acids. The germline gives CDR1 MNHEY, CDR2 SVGAGI.